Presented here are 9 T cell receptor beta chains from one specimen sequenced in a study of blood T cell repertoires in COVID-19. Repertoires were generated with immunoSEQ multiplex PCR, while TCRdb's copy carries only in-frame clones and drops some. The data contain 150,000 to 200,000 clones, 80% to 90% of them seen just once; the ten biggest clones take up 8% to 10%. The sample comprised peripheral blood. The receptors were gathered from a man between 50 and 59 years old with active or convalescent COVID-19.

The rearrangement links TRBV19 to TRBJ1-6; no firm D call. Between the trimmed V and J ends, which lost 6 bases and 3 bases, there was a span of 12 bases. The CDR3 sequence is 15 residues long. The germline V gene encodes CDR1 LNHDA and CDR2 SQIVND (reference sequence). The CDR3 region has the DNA TGTGCCAGTAGGCCCCCGGAGGTCTATAATTCACCCCTCCACTTT. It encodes CASRPPEVYNSPLHF.

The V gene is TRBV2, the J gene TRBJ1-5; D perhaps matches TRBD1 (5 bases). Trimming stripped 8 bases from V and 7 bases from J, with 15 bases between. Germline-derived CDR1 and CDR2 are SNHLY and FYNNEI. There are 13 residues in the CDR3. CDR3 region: CASGGGMEQPQHF. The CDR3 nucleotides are TGTGCCAGCGGCGGGGGGATGGAGCAGCCCCAGCATTTT.

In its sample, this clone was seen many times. The CDR3 reads CASSSEGGPSLINEKLFF. CDR3 nucleotide sequence: TGTGCCAGCAGCTCTGAGGGGGGGCCCTCTCTAATTAATGAAAAACTGTTTTTT. The genes are TRBV2 and TRBJ1-4, with D perhaps TRBD1 (6 bases). Trimming removed 6 bases from V and 4 bases from J, with 24 bases in between. The CDR3 extends over 18 amino acids. Germline loops: CDR1 SNHLY, CDR2 FYNNEI. Complete variable domain (other parts from reference TRBV2 and TRBJ1-4): EPEVTQTPSHQVTQMGQEVILRCVPISNHLYFYWYRQILGQKVEFLVSFYNNEISEKSEIFDDQFSVERPDGSNFTLKIRSTKLEDSAMYFCASSSEGGPSLINEKLFFGSGTQLSVL.

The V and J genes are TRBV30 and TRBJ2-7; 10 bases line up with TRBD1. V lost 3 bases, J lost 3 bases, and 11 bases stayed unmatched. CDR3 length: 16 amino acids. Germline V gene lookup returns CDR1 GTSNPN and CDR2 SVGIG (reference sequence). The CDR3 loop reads CAWRSWATGGFYEQYF. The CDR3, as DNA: TGTGCCTGGAGAAGTTGGGCGACAGGGGGCTTCTACGAGCAGTACTTC.

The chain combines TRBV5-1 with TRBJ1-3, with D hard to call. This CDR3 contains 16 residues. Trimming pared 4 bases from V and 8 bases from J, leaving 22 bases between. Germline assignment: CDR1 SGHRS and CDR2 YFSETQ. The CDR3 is CASSPLGPSRGDTIYF. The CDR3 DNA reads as TGCGCCAGCAGCCCCCTAGGCCCATCCCGCGGGGACACCATATATTTT.

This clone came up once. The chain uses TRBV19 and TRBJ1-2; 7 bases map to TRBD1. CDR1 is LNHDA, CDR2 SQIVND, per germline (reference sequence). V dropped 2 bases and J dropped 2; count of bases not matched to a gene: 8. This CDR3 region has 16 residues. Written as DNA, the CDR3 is TGTGCCAGTAGTATAAAGGCAGGGACAGCCAACTATGGCTACACCTTC. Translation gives CASSIKAGTANYGYTF.

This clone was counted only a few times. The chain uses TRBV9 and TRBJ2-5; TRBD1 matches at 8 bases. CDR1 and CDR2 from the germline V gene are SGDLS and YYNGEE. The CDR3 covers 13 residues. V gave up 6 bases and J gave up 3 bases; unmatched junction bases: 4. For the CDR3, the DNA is TGTGCCAGCAACCCGACAGGGGAAGAGACCCAGTACTTC. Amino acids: CASNPTGEETQYF.

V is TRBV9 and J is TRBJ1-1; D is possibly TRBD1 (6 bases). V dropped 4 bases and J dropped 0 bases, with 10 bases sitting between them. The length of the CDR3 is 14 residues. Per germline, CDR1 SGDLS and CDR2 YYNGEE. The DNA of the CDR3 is TGTGCCAGCAGCTATGGACAGATGAACACTGAAGCTTTCTTT. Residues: CASSYGQMNTEAFF.

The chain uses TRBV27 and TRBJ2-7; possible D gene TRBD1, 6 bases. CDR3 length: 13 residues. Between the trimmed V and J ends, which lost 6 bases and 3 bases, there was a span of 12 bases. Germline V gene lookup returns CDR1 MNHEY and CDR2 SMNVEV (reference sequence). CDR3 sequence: CASRTLQGYEQYF. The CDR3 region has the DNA TGTGCCAGCAGAACTCTACAGGGCTACGAGCAGTACTTC.